One and the same sample provided the 24 T cell receptor beta chains below, sequenced in a study of blood T cell repertoires in COVID-19. Repertoires were generated with immunoSEQ multiplex PCR, while TCRdb's copy carries only in-frame clones and drops some. This table has 250,000 to 300,000 clones, about 85% appearing once. Material for sequencing was PBMCs or T cells enriched from blood (not recorded which). The receptors originated from a woman aged 45-65 years who had been exposed to COVID-19.

The rearrangement uses TRBV7-6 and TRBJ2-2, with 8 bases matching TRBD2. CDR3 length: 16 amino acids. The germline V gene has CDR1 SGHVS and CDR2 FNYEAQ. The J segment lost 2 bases and the V segment lost 5 bases, leaving 7 bases of the junction unmatched. The CDR3 loop reads CASSPGGELNTGELFF. The DNA of the CDR3 is TGTGCCAGCAGCCCGGGGGGGGAGCTTAACACCGGGGAGCTGTTTTTT.

The V gene is TRBV7-2, the J gene TRBJ1-2; 7 bases are shared with TRBD1. The CDR3 contains 14 residues. J lost 5 bases, V lost 7 bases, and 10 bases had no gene match. The germline CDR1 and CDR2 sequences are SGHTA and FQGNSA. The CDR3 reads CASTRQGVRYGYTF. The CDR3 nucleotides read TGTGCCAGCACCCGACAGGGTGTAAGGTATGGCTACACCTTC.

This rearrangement joins TRBV3-1 (or the pseudogene TRBV3-2) to TRBJ1-6; D ambiguous. Germline V gene lookup returns CDR1 LGHDT and CDR2 YNNKEL (reference sequence). The CDR3 has 16 residues. Trimming pared 4 bases from V and 3 bases from J, leaving 13 bases between. This CDR3 reads CASSPGFALYNSPLHF. The CDR3 coding sequence is TGTGCCAGCAGCCCGGGGTTCGCGCTCTATAATTCACCCCTCCACTTT.

V is TRBV30 and J is TRBJ1-2; TRBD1 might be the D (5 bases). This CDR3 is built from 14 residues. The germline gives CDR1 GTSNPN, CDR2 SVGIG (reference sequence). Deletions cut 3 bases from V and 8 bases from J, with 19 bases between. This chain's CDR3 is CAWRTGPTGFGYTF. The CDR3 nucleotides are TGTGCCTGGAGGACGGGCCCTACAGGCTTCGGCTACACCTTC.

The chain recombines TRBV11-2 with TRBJ1-2; D remains unclear. Germline V gene sequence: CDR1 SGHAT, CDR2 FQNNGV. The CDR3 has 14 residues. V was pared by 1 base and J by 0 bases, with 6 bases between. As DNA, the CDR3 is TGTGCCAGCAGCTTAGGGCAGGCTAACTATGGCTACACCTTC. This translates into CASSLGQANYGYTF. The entire variable domain, with the rest obtained from reference TRBV11-2 and TRBJ1-2, is as follows: EAGVAQSPRYKIIEKRQSVAFWCNPISGHATLYWYQQILGQGPKLLIQFQNNGVVDDSQLPKDRFSAERLKGVDSTLKIQPAKLEDSAVYLCASSLGQANYGYTFGSGTRLTVV.

The chain has TRBV7-3 and TRBJ2-1, with 8 nucleotides matching TRBD2. The CDR3 runs 14 residues. V shed 5 bases, J shed 7 bases, and the junction held 7 bases outside the gene matches. From germline, CDR1 is SGHTA and CDR2 FQGTGA. CDR3 coding DNA: TGTGCCAGCAGCATCGGGGGGGCTAATAATGAGCAGTTCTTC. As protein: CASSIGGANNEQFF.

The chain joins TRBV24-1 to TRBJ2-2, with 11 bases identical to TRBD2. In germline, CDR1 is KGHDR, CDR2 SFDVKD. The CDR3 totals 20 residues. The V segment lost 4 bases and the J segment 3 bases; nucleotides outside the gene matches: 15. The CDR3 region has the DNA TGTGCCACCAGTGAACCAACTAGCGGGGGTGCCTTAACGGACACCGGGGAGCTGTTTTTT. It specifies CATSEPTSGGALTDTGELFF.

The rearrangement joins TRBV5-5 to TRBJ1-2; 9 nucleotides align to TRBD1. Per germline, CDR1 SGHKS and CDR2 YYEKEE (reference sequence). The CDR3 totals 15 residues. J was trimmed by 4 bases and V by 5 bases; bases with no gene match: 9. The CDR3 nucleotides are TGTGCCAGCAGGCCCGGGACAGGGTTAGGCTATGGCTACACCTTC. Its protein product is CASRPGTGLGYGYTF. The whole variable domain, filled in from reference TRBV5-5 and TRBJ1-2, reads DAGVTQSPTHLIKTRGQQVTLRCSPISGHKSVSWYQQVLGQGPQFIFQYYEKEERGRGNFPDRFSARQFPNYSSELNVNALLLGDSALYLCASRPGTGLGYGYTFGSGTRLTVV.

This clone was recorded at least ten times. The chain combines TRBV4-3 with TRBJ2-2; D call uncertain. Trimming removed 1 base from V and 2 bases from J, with 5 bases in between. The germline gives CDR1 LGHNA, CDR2 YSLEER. There are 14 residues in the CDR3. DNA of the CDR3: TGCGCCAGCAGCCAAGGGCCCAACACCGGGGAGCTGTTTTTT. Protein: CASSQGPNTGELFF.

This chain uses TRBV29-1 with TRBJ1-1; no clear D gene. Trimming took 6 bases from V and 3 from J, leaving 8 bases between them. The CDR3 is 11 amino acids. Germline CDR1 SQVTM, CDR2 ANQGSEA. The CDR3 DNA reads TGCAGCGTGGCCGCTGACACTGAAGCTTTCTTT. It yields the protein CSVAADTEAFF.

The chain has TRBV23-1 and TRBJ1-6; 8 nucleotides align to TRBD1. TRBV23-1 falls under the ORF class, with uncertain function. The V gene end was trimmed by 2 bases and the J gene end by 5 bases; junction bases not matched to a gene: 14. The CDR3 runs to 19 residues. The CDR3 region has the DNA TGCGCCAGCAGTCAAGGCCCTTACCGCCGACAGGGGAATAATTCACCCCTCCACTTT. Translated: CASSQGPYRRQGNNSPLHF.

In nucleotides, the CDR3 is TGTGCCAGCAGTGCGCAGGGTGGGAATGAGCAGTTCTTC. This translates into CASSAQGGNEQFF. This chain uses TRBV6-4 with TRBJ2-1; D is perhaps TRBD1 (5 bases). V lost 4 bases to trimming and J lost 7 bases, with 11 bases between them. Germline CDR1 reads MRHNA; CDR2 reads SNTAGT. This CDR3 spans 13 amino acids.

V is TRBV15 and J is TRBJ1-2; 7 bases agree with TRBD1. Trimming removed 0 bases from V and 5 bases from J; junction bases left unmatched: 3. Per germline, CDR1 LNHNV and CDR2 YYDKDF (reference sequence). There are 14 residues in the CDR3. DNA for the CDR3: TGTGCCACCAGCAGAGAGAGGGGGCAATATGGCTACACCTTC. Its translation: CATSRERGQYGYTF.

The chain joins TRBV21-1 to TRBJ1-4; TRBD1, as called in the table, went unchecked against the DNA. TRBV21-1 is a listed pseudogene. The CDR3 totals 13 residues. Written as DNA, the CDR3 is TGTGCCAGCGATGGGACAGGGGACGGAAAACTGTTTTTT. Its translation is CASDGTGDGKLFF.

The gene calls are TRBV3-1 (or the pseudogene TRBV3-2) and TRBJ2-5; D unresolved. The CDR3 consists of 14 residues. Trimming pared 2 bases from V and 5 bases from J, leaving 12 bases between. Germline CDR1 reads LGHDT; CDR2 reads YNNKEL (reference sequence). CDR3 loop: CASSQRQAWETQYF. CDR3 DNA: TGTGCCAGCAGCCAACGTCAGGCCTGGGAGACCCAGTACTTC.

This clone was found once. The chain combines TRBV10-3 with TRBJ2-1, with TRBD1 matching 8 bases. The V segment lost 10 bases and the J segment 4 bases; nucleotides outside the gene matches: 6. This CDR3 comprises 13 residues. CDR1 and CDR2 from the germline V gene are ENHRY and SYGVKD. The CDR3 reads CATWDRYYNEQFF. The CDR3 bases are TGTGCCACCTGGGACAGGTATTACAATGAGCAGTTCTTC.

This chain uses TRBV7-3 with TRBJ1-6, with TRBD1 as a possible D gene (6 bases). The CDR3 is made up of 15 amino acids. The V end lost 1 base, the J end lost 10 bases, and 14 bases lay between the germline ends. Germline CDR1 SGHTA, CDR2 FQGTGA. The CDR3 DNA reads as TGTGCCAGCAGCTTAAAAGCCAGGGGTGGATCACCCCTCCACTTT. This gives the protein CASSLKARGGSPLHF.

The chain links TRBV25-1 to TRBJ1-6, with TRBD1 identical over 8 bases. The CDR3 has 15 residues. CDR1 MGHDK and CDR2 SYGVNS come from the germline V gene. Trimming cost V 4 bases and J 5 bases; bases outside gene matches: 4. CDR3 residues: CASSGGQVHNSPLHF. Here the CDR3 DNA reads TGTGCCAGCAGTGGGGGACAGGTCCATAATTCACCCCTCCACTTT.

V is TRBV23-1 and J is TRBJ1-3; possibly TRBD1 for D (6 bases). TRBV23-1 is assigned to the ORF class and has an uncertain function. Trimming cost V 9 bases and J 0 bases, with 12 bases left between them. There are 14 residues in the CDR3. The CDR3 protein is CARPTGGSGNTIYF. In DNA form, the CDR3 reads TGCGCCAGGCCGACAGGCGGCTCTGGAAACACCATATATTTT.

The rearrangement links TRBV27 to TRBJ2-2, with 10 bases fitting TRBD1. The germline V gene encodes CDR1 MNHEY and CDR2 SMNVEV (reference sequence). Trimming took 5 bases from V and 4 from J; bases not matched to a gene: 7. This CDR3 comprises 16 residues. CDR3 nucleotide sequence: TGTGCCAGCAGTCTCCGGACAGGGGGTGGCACCGGGGAGCTGTTTTTT. It specifies CASSLRTGGGTGELFF.

This chain links TRBV7-8 with TRBJ1-1; 7 bases align to TRBD1. V gave up 0 bases and J gave up 7 bases; unmatched junction bases: 2. CDR3 length equals 13 residues. CDR1 and CDR2 (germline): SGHVS, FQNEAQ. CDR3 DNA sequence: TGTGCCAGCAGCTTAGCGGGACAGCATGAAGCTTTCTTT. Protein product: CASSLAGQHEAFF.

This sequence joins TRBV6-2 or TRBV6-3 and TRBJ2-1, with TRBD2 identical over 12 bases. The CDR3 consists of 15 residues. The germline V gene has CDR1 MNHEY and CDR2 SVGEGT. J was trimmed by 9 bases and V by 2 bases; bases with no gene match: 5. The CDR3 protein is CASSYLAGGDVEQFF. CDR3 DNA: TGTGCCAGCAGTTACCTAGCGGGGGGGGACGTTGAGCAGTTCTTC.

This rearrangement joins TRBV28 to TRBJ1-5; perhaps TRBD1 as D (5 bases). CDR3 length equals 16 residues. Trimming stripped 2 bases from V and 11 bases from J, with 22 bases between. Germline V lookup: CDR1 MDHEN, CDR2 SYDVKM. CDR3 protein: CASSLGWKQSGGSQHF. In DNA form, the CDR3 reads TGTGCCAGCAGTTTAGGGTGGAAACAGTCCGGGGGGTCCCAGCATTTT. Variable domain in full (rest from reference TRBV28 and TRBJ1-5): DVKVTQSSRYLVKRTGEKVFLECVQDMDHENMFWYRQDPGLGLRLIYFSYDVKMKEKGDIPEGYSVSREKKERFSLILESASTNQTSMYLCASSLGWKQSGGSQHFGDGTRLSIL.

The genes are TRBV4-3 and TRBJ1-2, with a possible D match to TRBD1 (6 bases). CDR1 is LGHNA and CDR2 is YSLEER in the germline V gene. Trimming cost V 1 base and J 2 bases, with 11 bases left between them. The CDR3 loop spans 15 amino acids. The CDR3 region has the DNA TGCGCCAGCAGCCAAGTAAACAGGGCCAACTATGGCTACACCTTC. As protein: CASSQVNRANYGYTF.